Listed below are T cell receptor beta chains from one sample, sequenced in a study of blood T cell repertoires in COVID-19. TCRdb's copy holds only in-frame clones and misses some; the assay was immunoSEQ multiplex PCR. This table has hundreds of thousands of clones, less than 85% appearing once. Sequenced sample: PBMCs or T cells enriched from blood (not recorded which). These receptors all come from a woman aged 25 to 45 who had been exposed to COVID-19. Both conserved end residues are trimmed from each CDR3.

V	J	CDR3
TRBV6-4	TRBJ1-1	ASSGREDRGLINTEAF
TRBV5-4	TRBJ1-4	ASSLGGQRPTNEKLF
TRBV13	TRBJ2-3	ASYRTSGRPGLY
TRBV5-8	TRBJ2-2	ASSLGPGQGNTGELF
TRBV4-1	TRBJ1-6	ASSQNFGGGNNSPLH
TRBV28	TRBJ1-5	ASSPAPTGRLTYQPQH
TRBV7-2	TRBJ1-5	ASSLLGTGIWESNQPQH
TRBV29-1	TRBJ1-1	SVVQGSGTEAF
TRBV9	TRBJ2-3	ASSVEGESTVNTQY
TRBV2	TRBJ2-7	ASRQGWEQY
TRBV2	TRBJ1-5	ASSLYRVESNQPQH
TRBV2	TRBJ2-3	ASSDPAEGSTDTQY
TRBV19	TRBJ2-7	ASSVDIDAYEQY
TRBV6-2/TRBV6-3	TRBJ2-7	ASSPIETSGPYEQY
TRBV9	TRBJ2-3	ASSVRTSGADTQY
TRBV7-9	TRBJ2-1	ASSSPPTSDEQF
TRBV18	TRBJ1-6	ASSAESGNNSPLH
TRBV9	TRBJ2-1	ASSVGTSGRMNEQF
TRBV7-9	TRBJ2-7	ASSLDPRSYEQY
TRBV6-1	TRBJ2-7	ASSDPGSYEQY
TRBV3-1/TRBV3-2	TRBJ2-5	ASSQVRGETQY
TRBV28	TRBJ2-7	ASSSPLAGTSSYEQY
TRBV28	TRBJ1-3	ASSFKGAGGNTIY
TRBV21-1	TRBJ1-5	ASSTNRDRDPQPQH
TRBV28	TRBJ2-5	ASRKGEVAGGETQY
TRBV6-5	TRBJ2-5	ASSSWDRGQEETQY
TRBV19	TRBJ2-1	ASSPYRVRSSYNEQF
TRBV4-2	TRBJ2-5	ASSQERGGEETQY
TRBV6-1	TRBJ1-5	ASSEQGILQPQH
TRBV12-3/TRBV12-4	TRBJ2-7	ASRSGGTYEQY
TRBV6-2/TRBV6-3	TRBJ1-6	ASSSAGPLH
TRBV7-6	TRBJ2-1	ASSLGRTGMGNEQF
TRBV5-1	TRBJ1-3	ASSSGQRVLSGNTIY
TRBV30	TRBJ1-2	AWRQGSDYGYT
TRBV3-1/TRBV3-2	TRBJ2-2	ASSQDLSGTGELF
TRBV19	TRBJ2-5	ASSMGLAGSQETQY
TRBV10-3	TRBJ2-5	AISSGAGQVETQY
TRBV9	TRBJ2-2	ASSVGSTGELF
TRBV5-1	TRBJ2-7	ASSQRDSEQY
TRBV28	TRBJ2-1	ASSSLARIMDNEQF
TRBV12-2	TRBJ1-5	SKWAPAGYSNQPQH
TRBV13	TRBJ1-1	ASSLQAGTEAF
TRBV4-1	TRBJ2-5	ASSPRKEETQY
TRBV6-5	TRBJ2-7	ASSFRTGGASEQY
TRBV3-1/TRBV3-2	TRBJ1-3	ASSAKQGATIY
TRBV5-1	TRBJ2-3	ASSLNWLGSGRDLLDTQY
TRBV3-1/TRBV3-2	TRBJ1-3	ASSHWDRNSGNTIY
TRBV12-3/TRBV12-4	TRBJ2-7	ASSWDTTYEQY
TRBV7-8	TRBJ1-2	ASSSSTGTGSGYT
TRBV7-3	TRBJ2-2	ASSPRGLAANTGELF